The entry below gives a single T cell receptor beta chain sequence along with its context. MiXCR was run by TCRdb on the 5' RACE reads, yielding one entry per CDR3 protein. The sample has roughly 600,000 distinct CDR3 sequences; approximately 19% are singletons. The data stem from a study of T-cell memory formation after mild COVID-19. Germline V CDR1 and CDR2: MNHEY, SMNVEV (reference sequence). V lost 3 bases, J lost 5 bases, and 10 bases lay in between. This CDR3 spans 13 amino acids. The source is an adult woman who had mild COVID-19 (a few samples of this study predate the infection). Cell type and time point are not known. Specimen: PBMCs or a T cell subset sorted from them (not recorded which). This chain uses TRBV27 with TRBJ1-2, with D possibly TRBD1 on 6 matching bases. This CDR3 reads CASSFRDTYGYTF. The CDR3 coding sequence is TGTGCCAGCAGTTTCCGGGACACTTATGGCTACACCTTC.